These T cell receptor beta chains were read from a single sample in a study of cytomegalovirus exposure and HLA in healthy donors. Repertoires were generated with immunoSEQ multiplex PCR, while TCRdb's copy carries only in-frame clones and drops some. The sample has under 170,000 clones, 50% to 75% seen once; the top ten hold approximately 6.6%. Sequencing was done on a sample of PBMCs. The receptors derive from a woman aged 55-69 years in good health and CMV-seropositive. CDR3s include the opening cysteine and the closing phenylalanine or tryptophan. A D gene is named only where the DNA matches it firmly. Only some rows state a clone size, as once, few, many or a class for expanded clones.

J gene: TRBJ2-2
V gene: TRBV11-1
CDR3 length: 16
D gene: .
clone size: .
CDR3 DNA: TGTGCCAGCAGTCTACAAAATGGAGGGAACACCGGGGAGCTGTTTTTT
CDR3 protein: CASSLQNGGNTGELFF

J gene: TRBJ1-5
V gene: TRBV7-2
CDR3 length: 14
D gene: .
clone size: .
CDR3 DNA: TGTGCCAGCAGCTTACAGGGAGGCAATCAGCCCCAACATTTT
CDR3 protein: CASSLQGGNQPQHF

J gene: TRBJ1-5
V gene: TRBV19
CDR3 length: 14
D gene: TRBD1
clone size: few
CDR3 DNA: TGTGCCAGTAGTATCACAGGGGATAATCAGCCCCAGCATTTT
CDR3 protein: CASSITGDNQPQHF

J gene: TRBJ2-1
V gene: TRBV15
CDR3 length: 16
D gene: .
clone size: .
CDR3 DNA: TGTGCCACCAGCAGAGATCTCGCGAGCTCCTACAATGAGCAGTTCTTC
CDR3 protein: CATSRDLASSYNEQFF

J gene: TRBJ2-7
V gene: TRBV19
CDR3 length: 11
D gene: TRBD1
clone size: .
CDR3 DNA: TGTGCCACTAAACAGGGGTTCGAGCAGTACTTC
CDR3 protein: CATKQGFEQYF

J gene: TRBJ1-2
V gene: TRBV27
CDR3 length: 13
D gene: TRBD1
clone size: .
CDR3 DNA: TGTGCCAGCAGTTACGGACAGGGAGGAGGCTACACCTTC
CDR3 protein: CASSYGQGGGYTF

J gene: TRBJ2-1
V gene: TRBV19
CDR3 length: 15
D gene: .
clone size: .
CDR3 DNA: TGTGCCAGTAGGACCCAGCAGGGCTCCTACAATGAGCAGTTCTTC
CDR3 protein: CASRTQQGSYNEQFF

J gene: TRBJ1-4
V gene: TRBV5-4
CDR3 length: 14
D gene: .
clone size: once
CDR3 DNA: TGTGCCAGCAGCTTGGATAGGGGGATTGAAAAACTGTTTTTT
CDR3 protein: CASSLDRGIEKLFF

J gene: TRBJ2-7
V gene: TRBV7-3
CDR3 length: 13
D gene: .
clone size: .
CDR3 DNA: TGTGCCAGCAGCCTGACCCCAGGGGACGAGCAGTACTTC
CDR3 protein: CASSLTPGDEQYF

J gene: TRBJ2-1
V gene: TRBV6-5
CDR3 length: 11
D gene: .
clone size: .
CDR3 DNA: TGTGCCAGCCGCGACTCGGGTGAGCAGTTCTTC
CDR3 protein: CASRDSGEQFF

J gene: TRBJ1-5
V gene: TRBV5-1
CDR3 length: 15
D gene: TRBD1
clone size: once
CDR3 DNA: TGCGCCAGCAGCTTAGGACAGGGATGGAATCAGCCCCAGCATTTT
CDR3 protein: CASSLGQGWNQPQHF

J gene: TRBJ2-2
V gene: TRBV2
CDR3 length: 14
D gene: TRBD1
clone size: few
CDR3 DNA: TGTGCCAGCAGAGGGACAGGGGGCACCGGGGAGCTGTTTTTT
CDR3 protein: CASRGTGGTGELFF

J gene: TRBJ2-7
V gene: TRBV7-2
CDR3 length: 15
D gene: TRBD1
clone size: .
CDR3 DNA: TGTGCCAGCAGCTTCTCCTCCGGGACAGGGGGAGAGCAGTACTTC
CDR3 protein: CASSFSSGTGGEQYF

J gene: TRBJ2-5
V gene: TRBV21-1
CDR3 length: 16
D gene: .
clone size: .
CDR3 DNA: TGTGCCAGCAGCAAAGCAAGGACTAGCGGGAAAGAGACCCAGTACTTC
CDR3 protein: CASSKARTSGKETQYF

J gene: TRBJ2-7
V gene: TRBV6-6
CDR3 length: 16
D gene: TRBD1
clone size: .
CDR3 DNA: TGTGCCAGCAGCCCTGGATTACAGGGGGCGGCCTACGAGCAGTACTTC
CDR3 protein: CASSPGLQGAAYEQYF

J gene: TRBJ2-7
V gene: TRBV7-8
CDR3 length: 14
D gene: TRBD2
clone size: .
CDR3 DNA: TGTGCCAGCAGCGCAACCCAGCGGGGCTACGAGCAGTACTTC
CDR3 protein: CASSATQRGYEQYF

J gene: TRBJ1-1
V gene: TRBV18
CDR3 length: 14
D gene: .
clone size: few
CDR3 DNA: TGTGCCAGCTCACCAGTTGGGGGAGGCCCTGAAGCTTTCTTT
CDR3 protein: CASSPVGGGPEAFF

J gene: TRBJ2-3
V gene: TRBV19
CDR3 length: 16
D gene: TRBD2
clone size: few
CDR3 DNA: TGTGCCAGTTCACGAGGACTAGCGGGAGGCACAGATACGCAGTATTTT
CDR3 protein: CASSRGLAGGTDTQYF

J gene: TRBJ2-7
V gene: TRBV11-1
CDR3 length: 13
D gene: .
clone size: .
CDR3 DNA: TGTGCCAGCAGCCCCCCAGGTAGCGACGAGCAGTACTTC
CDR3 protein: CASSPPGSDEQYF

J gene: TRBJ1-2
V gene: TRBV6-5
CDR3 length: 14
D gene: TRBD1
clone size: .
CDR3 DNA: TGTGCCAGCAAGCGTGGACAGGGAAACTATGGCTACACCTTC
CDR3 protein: CASKRGQGNYGYTF

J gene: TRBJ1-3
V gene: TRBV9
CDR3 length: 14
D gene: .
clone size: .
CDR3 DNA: TGTGCCAGCAGCGTAGATACAGGGGGAAACACCATATATTTT
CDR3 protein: CASSVDTGGNTIYF

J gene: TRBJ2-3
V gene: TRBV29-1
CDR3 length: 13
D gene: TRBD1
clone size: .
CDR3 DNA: TGCAGCTCGACAGGGGATGGCACAGATACGCAGTATTTT
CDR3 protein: CSSTGDGTDTQYF

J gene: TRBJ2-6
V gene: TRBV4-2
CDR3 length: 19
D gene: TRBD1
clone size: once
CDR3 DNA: TGTGCCAGCAGCCAAGATGGGGGACAGTTATACTCTGGGGCCAACGTCCTGACTTTC
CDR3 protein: CASSQDGGQLYSGANVLTF

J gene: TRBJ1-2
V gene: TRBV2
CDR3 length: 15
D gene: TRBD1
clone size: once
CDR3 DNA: TGTGCCAGCAGTGAGGAACAGGGGAGTAACTATGGCTACACCTTC
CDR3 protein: CASSEEQGSNYGYTF

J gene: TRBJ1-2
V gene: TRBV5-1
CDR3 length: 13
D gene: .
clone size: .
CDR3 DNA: TGCGCCAGCAGCTCCTCAGTTAACTATGGCTACACCTTC
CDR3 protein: CASSSSVNYGYTF

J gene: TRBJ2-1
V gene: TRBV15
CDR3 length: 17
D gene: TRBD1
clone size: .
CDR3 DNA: TGTGCCACCGGTGCCGGGACAGGGTTTTTGTTCGGGGATGAGCAGTTCTTC
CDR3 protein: CATGAGTGFLFGDEQFF

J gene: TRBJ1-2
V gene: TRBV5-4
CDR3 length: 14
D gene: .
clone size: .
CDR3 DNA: TGTGCCAGCAGCTTGGCAGCGGTGGGCTATGGCTACACCTTC
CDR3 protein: CASSLAAVGYGYTF

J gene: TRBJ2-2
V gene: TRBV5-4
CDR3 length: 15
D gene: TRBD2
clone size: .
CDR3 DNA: TGTGCCAGCAGTTCCGGGACTAGCGGGCCCGGGGAGCTGTTTTTT
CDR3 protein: CASSSGTSGPGELFF

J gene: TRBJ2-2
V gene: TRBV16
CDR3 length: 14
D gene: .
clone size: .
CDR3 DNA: TGTGCCAGCAGCCCCTTACAAGGGGGCGGGGAGCTGTTTTTT
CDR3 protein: CASSPLQGGGELFF

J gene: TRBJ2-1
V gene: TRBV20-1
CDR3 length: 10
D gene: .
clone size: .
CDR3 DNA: TGCAGTGCTACAGACAATGAGCAGTTCTTC
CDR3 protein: CSATDNEQFF

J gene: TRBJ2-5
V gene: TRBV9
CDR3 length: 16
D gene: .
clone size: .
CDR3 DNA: TGTGCCAGCAGCGTAGACGGAAGACTGGCCCAAGAGACCCAGTACTTC
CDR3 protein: CASSVDGRLAQETQYF

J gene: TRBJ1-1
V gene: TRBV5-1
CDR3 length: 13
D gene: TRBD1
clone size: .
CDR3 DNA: TGCGCCAGCAGCTTGGAAACAGGGGTCAGAGCTTTCTTT
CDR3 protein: CASSLETGVRAFF